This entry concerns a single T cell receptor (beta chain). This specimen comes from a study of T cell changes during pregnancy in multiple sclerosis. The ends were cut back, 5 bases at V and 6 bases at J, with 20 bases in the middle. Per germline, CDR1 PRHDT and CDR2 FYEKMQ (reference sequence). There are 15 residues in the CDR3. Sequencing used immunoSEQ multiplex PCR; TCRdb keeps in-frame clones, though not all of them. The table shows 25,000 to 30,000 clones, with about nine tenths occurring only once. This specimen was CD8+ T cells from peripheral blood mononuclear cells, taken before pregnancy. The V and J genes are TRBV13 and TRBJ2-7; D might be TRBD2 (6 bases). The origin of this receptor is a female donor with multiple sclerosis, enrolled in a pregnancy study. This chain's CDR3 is CASSGLANLGGEQYF. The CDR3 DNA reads TGTGCCAGCAGCGGGCTAGCGAACCTCGGCGGCGAGCAGTACTTC. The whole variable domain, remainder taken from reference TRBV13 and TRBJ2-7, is AAGVIQSPRHLIKEKRETATLKCYPIPRHDTVYWYQQGPGQDPQFLISFYEKMQSDKGSIPDRFSAQQFSDYHSELNMSSLELGDSALYFCASSGLANLGGEQYFGPGTRLTVT.